This TCR beta chain was sequenced during a study of beta chain features in type 1 diabetes. Study results and limitations: More deletions and fewer insertions at VDJ junctions were found in patients with type 1 diabetes.

The investigators reverse transcribed all of the isolated RNA, so they sequenced expressed TCRB transcripts. The average output of naive, central memory and regulatory T cell samples was approximately 3.6 million reads. Using immunoSEQ multiplex PCR, the repertoire was profiled, and TCRdb retains in-frame clones only, with some absent. This repertoire shows under 250,000 clones, approximately 11% found once; its top ten account for over 1%. In this sample, this clone turned up many times. Its antigen is unidentified. Based on CD45RO/CCR7/CD25/CD127/CD95/CD27, CD4+ regulatory, stem cell-like memory, naive and central memory cells were sorted. Sorting produced populations that all topped 95% purity. The clonotype comes from a man aged 18 to 30 in good health. Sequencing was carried out using central memory CD4+ T cells from blood.

Here the CDR3 reads CASSPGQNTEAFF. In DNA form, the CDR3 reads TGTGCCAGCAGCCCGGGACAGAACACTGAAGCTTTCTTT. The chain recombines TRBV14 with TRBJ1-1; tentatively, D is TRBD1 (6 bases). Trimming stripped 4 bases from V and 1 base from J, with 7 bases between. CDR1 is SGHDN, CDR2 FVKESK, per germline. This CDR3 is built from 13 residues.